The 28 T cell receptor beta chains given below trace back to one sample, sequenced in a study of T cells in Graves' hyperthyroidism and ophthalmopathy. Amplification of TCR beta CDR3 regions used RNA as the template. Primed by the HTBI set, a first-round RT-PCR was run on the TCR CDR3. TCRdb itself ran the multiplex PCR reads through MiXCR, one entry per CDR3 protein. Here the sample spans approximately 220,000 distinct CDR3 sequences, about 17% being singletons. Input material: blood. The receptors originated from a man aged 40-49 years with Graves' hyperthyroidism.

The CDR3 DNA reads as TGTGCCAGGGGGGGCAGGGACTACGAGCAGTACTTC. Translated, it gives CARGGRDYEQYF. This chain connects TRBV28 to TRBJ2-7, with D possibly being TRBD1 or TRBD2 (6 bases each). The CDR3 covers 12 residues. Looked up from germline, CDR1 is MDHEN and CDR2 is SYDVKM. The V end was cut by 9 bases, the J end by 3 bases, with 12 bases between.

This clonotype showed up many times. This chain connects TRBV2 to TRBJ2-7; 8 bases map to TRBD2. V lost 5 bases, J lost 7 bases, and 4 bases stayed unmatched. Germline assignment: CDR1 SNHLY and CDR2 FYNNEI. The CDR3 contains 12 residues. CDR3 bases: TGTGCCAGCAGTACGGGGGGGTTAGAGCAGTACTTC. Translated: CASSTGGLEQYF.

This clonotype was seen many times. V is TRBV30 and J is TRBJ2-3, with D hard to call. Germline lookup yields CDR1 GTSNPN and CDR2 SVGIG (reference sequence). This CDR3 region has 12 residues. V lost 2 bases and J 2 bases, leaving 5 bases between the germline ends. This CDR3 is CAWSLNTDTQYF. For the CDR3, the DNA is TGTGCCTGGAGTCTAAACACAGATACGCAGTATTTT.

The table lists this clonotype with a few counts. This rearrangement joins TRBV25-1 to TRBJ2-2; TRBD2 might be the D (7 bases). This CDR3 spans 15 amino acids. Between the trimmed V and J ends, which lost 2 bases and 4 bases, there was a span of 11 bases. Germline V CDR1 and CDR2: MGHDK, SYGVNS. The CDR3 reads CASSEPGGLTGELFF. The CDR3, as DNA: TGTGCCAGCAGTGAACCGGGGGGCCTCACCGGGGAGCTGTTTTTT.

The J gene is TRBJ2-1, the V gene TRBV6-2 or TRBV6-3; 8 bases agree with TRBD1. CDR1 and CDR2 (germline): MNHEY, SVGEGT. The CDR3 runs 12 residues. The V gene end was trimmed by 7 bases and the J gene end by 6 bases; junction bases not matched to a gene: 2. Written as DNA, the CDR3 is TGTGCCAGCAAGGACAGGGTCAATGAGCAGTTCTTC. Encoded protein: CASKDRVNEQFF.

In regard to this clonotype: At one boundary the junction diverges from the germline segment, which might be a read error. The chain links TRBV2 to TRBJ1-3, with unresolved D. The CDR3 extends over 13 amino acids. In germline, CDR1 is SNHLY, CDR2 FYNNEI. In DNA, the CDR3 is TGTGCCAGCAGTGAGGGGTTCGGAAACACCATATGTTTT. Its translation is CASSEGFGNTICF.

The table lists this clonotype with a few counts. The chain joins TRBV5-5 to TRBJ2-5; D perhaps matches TRBD1 (5 bases). The V end was cut by 4 bases, the J end by 2 bases, with 9 bases between. This CDR3 has 13 amino acids. Germline CDR1 is SGHKS and CDR2 is YYEKEE (reference sequence). The CDR3 loop is CASSPDTQETQYF. For the CDR3, the DNA is TGTGCCAGCAGCCCGGACACGCAAGAGACCCAGTACTTC.

J is TRBJ2-5 and V is TRBV6-2 or TRBV6-3; the match to TRBD1 covers 8 bases. This CDR3 has 13 residues. The V gene end was trimmed by 6 bases and the J gene end by 5 bases; junction bases not matched to a gene: 5. Germline CDR1 is MNHEY and CDR2 is SVGEGT. The CDR3 here is CASSRGPGETQYF. The CDR3 DNA sequence: TGTGCCAGCAGCAGGGGGCCCGGGGAGACCCAGTACTTC.

In its sample, this clonotype was seen many times. The chain carries TRBV14 and TRBJ1-1, with D unresolved. Germline assignment: CDR1 SGHDN and CDR2 FVKESK. The CDR3 spans 14 residues. Trimming removed 4 bases from V and 7 bases from J, with 16 bases in between. The CDR3 spells CASSLLLVAFEAFF. CDR3 sequence (DNA): TGTGCCAGCAGCCTCTTACTAGTAGCTTTTGAAGCTTTCTTT.

This clonotype showed up just a few times. A much larger clone differs by one base, so this may be a read error. V is TRBV27 and J is TRBJ2-1; D gene uncertain. The CDR3 is 13 residues long. Germline V gene data show CDR1 as MNHEY and CDR2 as SMNVEV (reference sequence). The V and J ends lost 5 bases and 12 bases respectively, with 17 bases between them. The CDR3 nucleotides read TGTGCCAGCAGTCCCCCATGGAACCATGGGCAGTTCTTC. Its translation: CASSPPWNHGQFF.

The sample holds a few counts of this clonotype. The V call is TRBV24-1, the J call TRBJ2-3; 7 bases agree with TRBD1. CDR1 is KGHDR and CDR2 is SFDVKD in the germline V gene. V was clipped by 7 bases and J by 5 bases; unmatched bases: 8. The CDR3 runs 14 residues. The CDR3 loop reads CATRQTGFGDTQYF. The CDR3 bases are TGTGCCACCAGACAGACAGGGTTTGGAGATACGCAGTATTTT.

Details on this clonotype: At one of its ends the junction is not consistent with the germline gene, which may arise from a read error. The chain's CDR3 is CASSRLAGGIEPQYF. CDR3 bases: TGTGCCAGCAGCCGACTAGCGGGGGGCATAGAGCCCCAGTACTTC. The genes are TRBV7-3 and TRBJ2-5, with 13 bases fitting TRBD2. Per germline, CDR1 SGHTA and CDR2 FQGTGA. The CDR3 spans 15 residues. Variable domain in full (rest from reference TRBV7-3 and TRBJ2-5): GAGVSQTPSNKVTEKGKYVELRCDPISGHTALYWYRQSLGQGPEFLIYFQGTGAADDSGLPNDRFFAVRPEGSVSTLKIQRTERGDSAVYLCASSRLAGGIEPQYFGPGTRLLVL.

Many counts were recorded for this clonotype. This chain connects TRBV7-3 to TRBJ1-6; D is unclear. The CDR3 runs 15 residues. Trimming cost V 0 bases and J 6 bases, with 9 bases left between them. The germline V gene encodes CDR1 SGHTA and CDR2 FQGTGA. This CDR3 reads CASSLTSQFNSPLHF. DNA for the CDR3: TGTGCCAGCAGCTTAACGAGCCAGTTTAATTCACCCCTCCACTTT.

The chain joins TRBV5-1 to TRBJ2-1; 9 bases are shared with TRBD2. Trimming removed 0 bases from V and 4 bases from J; junction bases left unmatched: 2. CDR3 size: 15 residues. The germline V gene has CDR1 SGHRS and CDR2 YFSETQ. This chain's CDR3 is CASSLETSGYNEQFF. The CDR3 DNA reads as TGCGCCAGCAGCTTGGAGACTAGCGGTTACAATGAGCAGTTCTTC.

The CDR3 coding sequence is TGCGCCAGCAGCTTGGGAGCGGGGGGATACTACAATGAGCAGTTCTTC. Translation: CASSLGAGGYYNEQFF. V is TRBV5-1 and J is TRBJ2-1; 9 nucleotides agree with TRBD2. Germline V gene data show CDR1 as SGHRS and CDR2 as YFSETQ. The CDR3 has 16 residues. V lost 0 bases to trimming and J lost 3 bases; unmatched junction nucleotides: 4.

This clonotype has a count of ten or more. The CDR3 loop reads CASTWGSSYNEQFF. In DNA, the CDR3 is TGTGCCAGCACCTGGGGGTCGTCCTACAATGAGCAGTTCTTC. The chain links TRBV27 to TRBJ2-1; D may match TRBD1 or TRBD2 (5 bases each). Trimming took off 7 bases at V and 1 base at J, with 11 bases between the two ends. CDR3 length equals 14 residues. Germline V lookup: CDR1 MNHEY, CDR2 SMNVEV (reference sequence).

This clonotype was counted many times. The J gene is TRBJ2-7, the V gene TRBV2, with D unresolved. The CDR3 covers 14 residues. CDR1 is SNHLY and CDR2 is FYNNEI in the germline V gene. V lost 1 base, J lost 6 bases, and 13 bases lay in between. For the CDR3, the DNA is TGTGCCAGCAGTGAAGGCGGATCCTATGGCGAGCAGTACTTC. Protein: CASSEGGSYGEQYF.

At least ten counts were recorded for this clonotype. The chain uses TRBV28 and TRBJ2-7; 7 bases align to TRBD1. Germline loops: CDR1 MDHEN, CDR2 SYDVKM. Unmatched junction bases numbered 4, after V lost 6 bases and J lost 2 bases. CDR3 length equals 13 residues. CDR3: CASRRQGAYEQYF. CDR3 bases: TGTGCCAGCAGAAGACAGGGCGCCTACGAGCAGTACTTC.

This chain uses TRBV13 with TRBJ2-5, with TRBD2 matching 8 bases. CDR1 is PRHDT and CDR2 is FYEKMQ in the germline V gene (reference sequence). This CDR3 contains 16 residues. The V segment lost 2 bases and the J segment 4 bases; nucleotides outside the gene matches: 9. In DNA, the CDR3 is TGTGCCAGCAGCTTATACGGGGGGGCCAACGGAGAGACCCAGTACTTC. As protein: CASSLYGGANGETQYF.

V usage is TRBV18 and J usage is TRBJ2-5, with D unresolved. This CDR3 region has 14 residues. V shed 1 base and J shed 4 bases, with 10 bases lying between them. The germline V gene encodes CDR1 KGHSH and CDR2 LQKENI. Written as DNA, the CDR3 is TGTGCCAGCTCACCACGGAAGTCCCTAGAGACCCAGTACTTC. Protein product: CASSPRKSLETQYF. The entire variable domain, with the rest obtained from reference TRBV18 and TRBJ2-5, is as follows: NAGVMQNPRHLVRRRGQEARLRCSPMKGHSHVYWYRQLPEEGLKFMVYLQKENIIDESGMPKERFSAEFPKEGPSILRIQQVVRGDSAAYFCASSPRKSLETQYFGPGTRLLVL.

This clonotype was detected ten times or more. The chain is built from TRBV11-2 and TRBJ2-3, with 7 positions matching TRBD2. V trimming: 2 bases; J trimming: 2 bases; junction bases outside the gene matches: 4. Germline CDR1 SGHAT, CDR2 FQNNGV. The CDR3 runs to 15 residues. In DNA form, the CDR3 reads TGTGCCAGCAGCTTACAGGGAGGGCTCACAGATACGCAGTATTTT. Amino acid sequence: CASSLQGGLTDTQYF. The full variable domain, completed using reference TRBV11-2 and TRBJ2-3, is EAGVAQSPRYKIIEKRQSVAFWCNPISGHATLYWYQQILGQGPKLLIQFQNNGVVDDSQLPKDRFSAERLKGVDSTLKIQPAKLEDSAVYLCASSLQGGLTDTQYFGPGTRLTVL.

There are many counts of this clonotype. The chain combines TRBV7-2 with TRBJ2-5, with a possible D match to TRBD1 (6 bases). The length of the CDR3 is 13 residues. Trimming stripped 4 bases from V and 2 bases from J, with 8 bases between. The germline CDR1 and CDR2 sequences are SGHTA and FQGNSA. Here the CDR3 reads CASSYRVQETQYF. CDR3 coding DNA: TGTGCCAGCAGCTACAGGGTACAAGAGACCCAGTACTTC.

The V gene is TRBV18, the J gene TRBJ2-1; possible D gene TRBD2, 6 bases. Between the trimmed V and J ends, which lost 0 bases and 15 bases, there was a span of 18 bases. The germline V gene has CDR1 KGHSH and CDR2 LQKENI. The CDR3 totals 14 residues. The CDR3 region is CASSPPSQGGGPFF. CDR3 coding DNA: TGTGCCAGCTCACCACCGTCTCAGGGAGGCGGTCCGTTCTTC.

This clonotype was detected many times. V usage is TRBV15 and J usage is TRBJ1-5, with unresolved D. Germline lookup yields CDR1 LNHNV and CDR2 YYDKDF (reference sequence). V was trimmed by 0 bases and J by 2 bases, leaving 14 bases between them. The CDR3 is made up of 17 amino acids. DNA for the CDR3: TGTGCCACCAGCAGAGATCTTATCGGCGCGGGCAATCAGCCCCAGCATTTT. Protein product: CATSRDLIGAGNQPQHF.

This clonotype has a count of ten or more. The genes are TRBV5-1 and TRBJ2-7, with D perhaps TRBD1 (6 bases). CDR1 is SGHRS, CDR2 YFSETQ, per germline. This CDR3 contains 14 residues. Trimming removed 4 bases at V and 0 bases at J, with 11 bases between. CDR3 sequence reads: CASSQTGISYEQYF. The CDR3 nucleotides are TGCGCCAGCAGCCAAACAGGGATCTCCTACGAGCAGTACTTC.

The sample holds many counts of this clonotype. The V call is TRBV28, the J call TRBJ2-7, with 8 bases fitting TRBD2. Trimming took 4 bases from V and 2 from J; bases not matched to a gene: 13. Germline V gene lookup returns CDR1 MDHEN and CDR2 SYDVKM. The CDR3 runs 17 residues. This CDR3 is CASSSPVGRGVAYEQYF. Written as DNA, the CDR3 is TGTGCCAGCAGTTCCCCTGTAGGGCGGGGGGTTGCCTACGAGCAGTACTTC.

This clonotype was picked up many times. The chain recombines TRBV7-9 with TRBJ2-1; D may match TRBD1 or TRBD2 (5 bases each). Germline V gene lookup returns CDR1 SEHNR and CDR2 FQNEAQ (reference sequence). This CDR3 spans 14 amino acids. Trimming shortened V by 10 bases and J by 9 bases, and 22 bases separated the two germline ends. CDR3 nucleotides: TGTGCCACCGACATCTCAAGGAATGGGGGTGAGCAGTTCTTC. It is translated as CATDISRNGGEQFF.

This clonotype occurred many times. The rearrangement uses TRBV12-5 and TRBJ2-2; D call uncertain. Germline CDR1 LGHNT, CDR2 FRNRAP. The CDR3 sequence is 12 residues long. The V end lost 6 bases, the J end lost 3 bases, and 5 bases lay between the germline ends. The CDR3 sequence is CASGRDTGELFF. The CDR3 DNA reads as TGTGCTAGTGGCCGAGACACCGGGGAGCTGTTTTTT.